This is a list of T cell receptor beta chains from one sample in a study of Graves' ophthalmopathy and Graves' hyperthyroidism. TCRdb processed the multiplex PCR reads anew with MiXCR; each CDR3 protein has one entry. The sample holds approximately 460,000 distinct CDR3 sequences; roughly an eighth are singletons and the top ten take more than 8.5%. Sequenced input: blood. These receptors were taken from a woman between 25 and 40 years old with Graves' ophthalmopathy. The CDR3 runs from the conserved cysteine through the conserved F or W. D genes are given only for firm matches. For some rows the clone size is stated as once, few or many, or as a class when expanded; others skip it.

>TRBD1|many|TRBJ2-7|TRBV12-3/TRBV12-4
TGTGCCAGCAGCCACAGGGGCTACTACGAGCAGTACTTC
CASSHRGYYEQYF
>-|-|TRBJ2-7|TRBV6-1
TGTGCCAGCAGAGACGGACGGGGCGGGTACGAGCAGTACTTC
CASRDGRGGYEQYF
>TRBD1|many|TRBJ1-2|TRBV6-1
TGTGCCAGCCGGACAGGGGCTAACTATGGCTACACCTTC
CASRTGANYGYTF
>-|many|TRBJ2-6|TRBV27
TGTGCCAGCAGTTTCTCCCCACTCTCAATCTCTGGGGCCAACGTCCTGACTTTC
CASSFSPLSISGANVLTF
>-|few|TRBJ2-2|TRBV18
TGTGCCAGCTCACCGAAGGCGGGCGGGGAGCTGTTTTTT
CASSPKAGGELFF
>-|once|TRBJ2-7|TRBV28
TGTGCCACCCGACAGTCAACCTCCTACGAGCAGTACTTC
CATRQSTSYEQYF
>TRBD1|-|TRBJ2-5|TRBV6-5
TGTGCCAGCATTTACTTTCCCAGGGGGTGGGAGACCCGGTACTTC
CASIYFPRGWETRYF
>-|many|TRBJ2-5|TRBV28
TGTGCCAGCAGTCCCGAGCAGGTCGTAACCCACCGCTCCAACCAAGAGACCCAGTACTTC
CASSPEQVVTHRSNQETQYF
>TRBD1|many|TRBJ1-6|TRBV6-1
TGTGCCAGCAGTCCTTCCGGGACAGGGGATTCACCCCTCCACTTT
CASSPSGTGDSPLHF
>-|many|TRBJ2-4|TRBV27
TGTGCCAGCAGTTTATATACCAAAAACATTCAGTACTTC
CASSLYTKNIQYF
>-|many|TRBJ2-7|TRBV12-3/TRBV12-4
TGTGCCAGCAGCCGCGGGGTCGGCTCCTACGAGCAGTACTTC
CASSRGVGSYEQYF
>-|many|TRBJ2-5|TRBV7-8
TGTGCCAGCAGCTTAAGCCAGGAGGAGACCCAGTACTTC
CASSLSQEETQYF
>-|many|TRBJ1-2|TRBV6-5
TGTGCCAGCAGTTACTCGATATCGGAGTCCTATGGCTACACCTTC
CASSYSISESYGYTF
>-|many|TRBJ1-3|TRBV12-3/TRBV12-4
TGTGCCAGCAGTTTCGGAGGGGGAAACACCATATATTTT
CASSFGGGNTIYF
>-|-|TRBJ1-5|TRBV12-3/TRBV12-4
TGTGCCAGCAGTTTAGTTGGGAAGCCCCAGCATTTT
CASSLVGKPQHF
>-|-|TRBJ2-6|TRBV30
TGTGCCTGGAGCCAGAACTCTGGGGCCAACGTCCTGACTTTC
CAWSQNSGANVLTF
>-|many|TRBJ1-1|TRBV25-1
TGTGCCAGCAGTGAACGGTCGGGGGCTTGGGACACTGAAGCTTTCTTT
CASSERSGAWDTEAFF
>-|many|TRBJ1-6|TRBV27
TGTGCCAGCAGTTTATCGTTTCGGCCGGTAGATTCACCCCTCCACTTT
CASSLSFRPVDSPLHF
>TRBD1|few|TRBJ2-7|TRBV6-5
TGTGCCAGCAGTTATAAAGGGGGCCGGGGCTACGAGCAGTACTTC
CASSYKGGRGYEQYF
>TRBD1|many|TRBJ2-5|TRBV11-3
TGTGCCAGCAGCACCCCAGGGGGCGGCTGGGAGACCCAGTACTTC
CASSTPGGGWETQYF
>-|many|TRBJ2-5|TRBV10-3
TGTGCCATCAGTGAGTCGGCGAACCAAGAGACCCAGTACTTC
CAISESANQETQYF
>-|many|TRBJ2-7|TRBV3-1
TGTGCCAGCAGCCAAGCCGGAACCGGGTCCTCCTACGAGCAGTACTTC
CASSQAGTGSSYEQYF
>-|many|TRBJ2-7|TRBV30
TGTGCCTGGAGCTCACTTCGGTACGAGCAGTACTTC
CAWSSLRYEQYF
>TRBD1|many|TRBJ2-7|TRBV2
TGTGCCACCCGGACAGGGAGCTCCTACGAGCAGTACTTC
CATRTGSSYEQYF
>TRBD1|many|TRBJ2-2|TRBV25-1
TGTGCCAGCAGTCCCCGGGACAGGGCATTCGGGGAGCTGTTTTTT
CASSPRDRAFGELFF
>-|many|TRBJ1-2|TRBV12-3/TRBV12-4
TGTGCCAGCAGTCCCCAACAGGGAAATGGCTACACCTTC
CASSPQQGNGYTF
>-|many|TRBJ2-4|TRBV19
TGTGCCAGTAGCTCGGGTTGGGGGAAAAACATTCAGTACTTC
CASSSGWGKNIQYF
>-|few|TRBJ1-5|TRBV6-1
TGTGCCAGCAGTGGAGGGACCTTCGGGGGTCAGCCCCAGCATTTT
CASSGGTFGGQPQHF
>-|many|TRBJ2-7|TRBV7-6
TGTGCCAGCAGCCCAGTGATTGGTGGACCCTACGAGCAGTACTTC
CASSPVIGGPYEQYF
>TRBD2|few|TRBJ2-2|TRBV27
TGTGCCAGCAGCAAAGGAGCGGGAGGGCTATTCGGGGAGCTGTTTTTT
CASSKGAGGLFGELFF
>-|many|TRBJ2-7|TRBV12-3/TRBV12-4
TGTGCCAGCAGTTTCGGCGTGGGGGGCTCCTACGAGCAGTACTTC
CASSFGVGGSYEQYF
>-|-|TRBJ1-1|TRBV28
TGTGCCAGCAGTTCCCAGGGAAAGGGGACTGAAGCTTTCTTT
CASSSQGKGTEAFF
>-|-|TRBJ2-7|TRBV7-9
TGTGCCAGCAGCTTAAACGGGGGTCGGTCCGGGCAGTACTTC
CASSLNGGRSGQYF
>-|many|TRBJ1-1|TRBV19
TGTGCCAGTAGTATTCGCCCTGGGACGTCCGAAGCTTTCTTT
CASSIRPGTSEAFF
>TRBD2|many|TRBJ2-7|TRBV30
TGTGCCTGGACAGCTAGCGGGAGCGAGCAGTACTTC
CAWTASGSEQYF
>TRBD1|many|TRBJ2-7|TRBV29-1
TGCAGCGTCACTTCCCAGACAGGGTTCTACGAGCAGTACTTC
CSVTSQTGFYEQYF
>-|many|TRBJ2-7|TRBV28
TGTGCCAGCAGTGCGACCGGGTGGAACTACGAGCAGTACTTC
CASSATGWNYEQYF
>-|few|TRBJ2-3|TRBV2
TGTGCCAGCAGTGAAGACTCCTGGAGCACAGATACGCAGTATTTT
CASSEDSWSTDTQYF
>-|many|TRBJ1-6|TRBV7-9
TGTGCCAGCAGCAGACAGACTCTTGGCTCACCCCTCCACTTT
CASSRQTLGSPLHF
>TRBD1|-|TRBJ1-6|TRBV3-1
TGTGCCAGCTTGCCTTCAGACAGGGGAGGATCACCCCTCCACTTT
CASLPSDRGGSPLHF
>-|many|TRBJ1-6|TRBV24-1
TGTGCCACCAGTGAGGGGACGAATTCACCCCTCCACTTT
CATSEGTNSPLHF
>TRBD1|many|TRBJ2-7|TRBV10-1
TGCGCCAGCAGGGGGGACAGGGGGCCCTACGAGCAGTACTTC
CASRGDRGPYEQYF
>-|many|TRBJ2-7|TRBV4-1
TGCGCCAGCAGCCAAGAGAAACTAACCACCTACGAGCAGTACTTC
CASSQEKLTTYEQYF
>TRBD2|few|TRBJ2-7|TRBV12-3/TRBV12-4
TGTGCCAGCAGTTTAAGGCGGGGGGATCTCAACGAGCAGTACTTC
CASSLRRGDLNEQYF
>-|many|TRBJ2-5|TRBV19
TGTGCCAGTAGGGGATTGGGACAAGAGACCCAGTACTTC
CASRGLGQETQYF
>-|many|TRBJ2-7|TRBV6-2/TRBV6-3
TGTGTCAGCACTCCGGCGAGAGGGACCGGCTTGAAGTACGAGCAGTACTTC
CVSTPARGTGLKYEQYF
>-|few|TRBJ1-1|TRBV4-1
TGCGCCAGCAGCACCCGAACGGGGGTCGCGAACACTGAAGCTTTCTTT
CASSTRTGVANTEAFF
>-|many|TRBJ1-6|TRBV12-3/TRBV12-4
TGTGCCAGCACCATACTAGGGTCCTTCAATTCACCCCTCCACTTT
CASTILGSFNSPLHF
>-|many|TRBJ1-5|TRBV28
TGTGCCAGCAGCCCCGGGGGCGGTCAGCCCCAGCATTTT
CASSPGGGQPQHF
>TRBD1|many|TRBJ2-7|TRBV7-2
TGTGCCAGCAGCTTCACCAGGGGGTTAAGCTCCTACGAGCAGTACTTC
CASSFTRGLSSYEQYF
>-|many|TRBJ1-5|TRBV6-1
TGTGCCAGCAGTCAATATAGCAATCAGCCCCAGCATTTT
CASSQYSNQPQHF
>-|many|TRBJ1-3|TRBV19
TGTGCCAGTAGTAAACAGGGACTTGGAAACACCATATATTTT
CASSKQGLGNTIYF
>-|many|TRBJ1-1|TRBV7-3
TGTGCCAGCAGCTTAACGACCGGGACTAGAGGAGAAGCTTTCTTT
CASSLTTGTRGEAFF
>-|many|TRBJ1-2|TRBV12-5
TGTGCTAGTGGTTTGGTACTAGCCACTAAAAGCGATGGCTACACCTTC
CASGLVLATKSDGYTF